The entry below gives a single T cell receptor (beta chain) sequence along with its context. It has no known antigen specificity. No quality values exist for individual bases; no much larger clone is one base distant. Libraries were built with the immunoSEQ multiplex PCR assay. For the multiplex PCR, a mixture combining 60 forward primers for TCR Vbeta segments and 13 reverse primers for TCR Jbeta segments was used. Amplification of the CDR3 region of rearranged TCR beta genes was performed with a multiplex PCR assay on genomic DNA. The Illumina HiSeq System was used to sequence the amplified TCR beta libraries as 87-base-pair reads. The original pipeline was this. A later analysis counted approximately 84 million unique TCR beta chains across the 666 repertoires, and 9.5 million to 11 million of these chains were shared by at least two donors. Raw reads were error-corrected and collapsed into unique sequences with a nearest-neighbor algorithm that merged closely related sequences to remove PCR and sequencing errors. Alignment of CDR3 sequences to IMGT reference sequences was used to assign V, D and J gene segments. For a sequence to be retained, a match of at least six nucleotides was required to both a V gene segment and a J gene segment. A rearrangement was called productive if the CDR3 had no stop codons and remained in frame with V and J, and every other rearrangement was called non-productive. Following IMGT convention, CDR3 was defined as the stretch from the second conserved V-encoded cysteine up to the conserved J-encoded phenylalanine. The earlier analysis of 500 to 650 of the donors excluded any sequence lacking an unambiguous match to a single V gene segment. In an earlier analysis of 450 to 700 of the donors, V segments were called functional above 56.7% productive rearrangements and were called segregating when the between-donor standard deviation exceeded 5%. A statistical classification framework was developed to diagnose cytomegalovirus status using the catalog of TCR beta chain sequences. A later analysis assigned V and J genes by comparing TCR nucleotide sequences with IMGT/GENE-DB human TR gene sequences. The TCRdist pipeline was used in a later analysis to assign CDR3 sequences and most-parsimonious VDJ recombination scenarios. In a later analysis, each TCR beta chain was defined by its CDR3 amino acid sequence together with its V-gene family, and reads without a unique V-gene family were excluded. To address suspected cross-contamination and a sequencing artifact, a later analysis removed 592 highly shared, low-generation-probability nucleotide sequences. For each public chain, a later analysis derived a clonal expansion index from normalized ranks of inferred template counts within each repertoire. In a later analysis, generation probabilities were computed using a VDJ recombination model fitted to out-of-frame rearrangements, and the results were checked against IGoR. Hypergeometric tests were used in a later analysis to score TCR-TCR, TCR-HLA and TCR-CMV co-occurrence, with a repertoire-size bias correction applied to the TCR pairs. A later analysis estimated false discovery rates by permuting HLA or CMV assignments 20 times. In a later analysis, co-occurring TCRs were grouped with DBSCAN, and TCRdist sequence similarity was added when clustering was performed within HLA-allele-positive subsets. Co-occurrence clustering excluded repertoires with fewer than 30,000 or more than 120,000 public chains, plus five with anomalous nucleotide sharing. The clones in this table, taken by TCRdb from immuneACCESS, are in-frame only. Not every clone is retained; where verified, under half of the shortfall comes from an unresolved V gene, and the cause of the rest is unknown. V, J and clone size are those of that table, while D and trimming were read from the DNA. This sample lists around 150,000 clones; approximately 81% were detected once. Approximately 2.7% of the sample is taken by the ten largest.

In total, approximately 610 healthy bone marrow donors made up the cohort. At the time of sampling, all cohort members were nominally healthy, though unrecorded immune exposures were likely present. The donor was CMV seronegative and belonged to the group of 352 seronegative cohort members. A peripheral blood sample was provided by each donor, and peripheral blood mononuclear cells were used for TCR beta sequencing. Genomic DNA extraction from the blood cell samples was performed with the Qiagen DNeasy Blood Extraction Kit. The record originates from a study of cytomegalovirus exposure and HLA in healthy donors (dated by TCRdb to about 2017). For the study in its entirety: According to an earlier analysis of several hundred of the donors, about 170 million T cells yielded 117 million unique TCR beta sequences and about 280 Gb of sequence data. An early release covering 500 to 750 HLA-typed donors comprised approximately 290 gigabases of sequencing data and around 80 million unique TCR sequences. The genetic ancestry cluster associated with self-reported Caucasian donors included roughly four fifths of the roughly 380 genotyped donors. The aim of the study was to test whether cataloging public T cell receptors could identify signatures of past pathogen exposure. The study used immunosequencing to profile the T cell repertoires of 670 or so subjects and linked those repertoires to cytomegalovirus serostatus. In addition to the first cohort of 666 subjects, a separate validation cohort of approximately 110 different subjects was used. To predict cytomegalovirus infection status, the study brought together high-throughput TCR immunosequencing, statistical association of individual TCRs with disease status, and machine learning. A later analysis re-examined previously published TCR beta repertoires from just over 650 donors and added high-resolution HLA genotyping to investigate patterns of TCR occurrence. In the later analysis, no new phenotypic data were used to find candidate immune exposures; instead, reliance was placed on TCR beta sequences and their occurrence across donors. To decide whether each TCR beta V gene segment behaved as functional or pseudogenic, an earlier analysis of some 600 of the donors relied on high-throughput TCR beta sequencing. Donor age, sex, ethnicity and CMV serostatus were compiled alongside the repertoire data. A later genetic analysis took genome-wide SNP genotypes for about 65% of the roughly 670 donors and used that subset as a discovery cohort. Every discovery cohort repertoire had been produced on one sequencing platform. HLA typing covered class I and class II loci at four-digit resolution. Typing coverage varied by locus: roughly 629-630 donors for A, B, C, DRB1 and DQB1; more than 500 for DQA1; around 570 for DPA1; some 470 for DPB1. Because of strong linkage in the cohort, roughly five DR-DQ haplotypes were treated as single units for association and clustering. Among roughly 400 genotyped donors of the cohort, an average of around 240,000 unique TCR beta nucleotide sequences was sequenced per donor, of which about 19% were non-productive. The investigation overall reported the following: Linkage disequilibrium might explain the correlated functional status among segregating V segments, but an unknown experimental factor could not be excluded. HLA typing was unavailable for some donors at each locus, so association tests used only the typed subset. In a later analysis, HLA-associated TCR beta chains showed more clonal expansion and lower generation probabilities than non-associated chains that were equally common. In an earlier analysis of approximately 600 of the donors, most TCR beta V segments were observed in productive rearrangements about 87% or about 30% of the time, broadly matching IMGT annotations. A later analysis reported that several top co-occurrence clusters appeared linked to parvovirus B19, influenza, CMV and Epstein-Barr virus. In vitro tests confirmed that a few of the cytomegalovirus-associated TCR beta chains recognize cytomegalovirus antigens. Because counts were too low, roughly 17 rarely observed V segments, including chromosome 9 orphons, were left out of the earlier analysis of some 600 of the donors. Most TCR sequences were observed very rarely across donors, whereas some public TCRs were present in many individuals. This cohort had only TCR beta chains sequenced, and the lack of alpha or paired-chain data limited which features could be detected. In a later analysis, most CMV-associated TCR beta chains were found to appear HLA-restricted, with HLA associations seemingly driven largely by CMV exposure. Compared with the roughly 670-donor mean, donors in an Asian-associated ancestry cluster had fewer N-insertions in productive TCRs, according to a later genetic analysis. A further reported finding was that TCR beta sequences accurately predicted the HLA-A and HLA-B alleles for most subjects in the first cohort. In a later analysis, TCR association rates were found to vary across HLA loci, with the most associated TCRs seen for DRB1 alleles and the fewest for HLA-C alleles. According to the authors, the approach could potentially be generalized to other disease states and immunological phenotypes. The classifier was reported to diagnose cytomegalovirus status with high specificity and sensitivity in both the original and validation cohorts. Some IMGT-functional V segments, including TRBV6-2 and TRBV6-3, could not be distinguished by the 87-base-pair reads and were therefore excluded. Sequencing depth was assumed to be roughly uniform across donors in the presence/absence analyses, though that assumption may not hold. CMV serostatus was the only immune exposure information available for the cohort. A later genetic analysis associated a missense DCLRE1C variant with V-gene and J-gene trimming of TCR beta chains, and an independent cohort replicated the association. The study listed 150 to 200 TCR beta chains as associated with cytomegalovirus. Specific HLA alleles were associated with roughly 16,000 TCR beta sequences at a false discovery rate of 0.05 in a later analysis. When HLA alleles, especially DR and DQ, strongly co-occurred, attributing TCR associations to individual alleles was difficult. A cluster of highly shared sequence variants was judged likely to be a technical artifact of the sequencing pipeline.

The cysteine opens and the phenylalanine closes a CDR3 of 17 amino acids. CDR3 DNA is the only sequence kept; it has 51 bases, read in frame from the first base. The CDR1 and CDR2 encoded by the germline V gene (reference sequence) are SEHNR and FQNEAQ. Germline trimming amounts to 1 base on V and 6 bases on J, with 12 as the count of junction bases outside the gene matches. The clonotype comes from a boy younger than 10 in good health and CMV-seronegative. The V gene is TRBV7-9 and the J gene is TRBJ2-3, and 8 junctional nucleotides match TRBD2. Sequenced sample: PBMCs. The sequenced DNA: TGTGCCAGCAGCTTAGTAGCGGGGACTAACCGTAGGGATACGCAGTATTTT. This translates into CASSLVAGTNRRDTQYF. Here the CDR3 is joined to the reference TRBV7-9 and TRBJ2-3 genes, and the full variable domain is: DTGVSQNPRHKITKRGQNVTFRCDPISEHNRLYWYRQTLGQGPEFLTYFQNEAQLEKSRLLSDRFSAERPKGSFSTLEIQRTEQGDSAMYLCASSLVAGTNRRDTQYFGPGTRLTVL.